This T cell receptor beta chain was documented in a study of T-cell memory formation after mild COVID-19. This clonotype was observed a handful of times. TCRdb reprocessed the 5' RACE reads with MiXCR, giving one entry per CDR3 protein. The table includes around 400,000 distinct CDR3 sequences, more than 20% detected once. This receptor was identified in an adult woman who had mild COVID-19 (a few samples of this study predate the infection). Cell type and time point are not known. Sequenced: PBMCs or a T cell subset sorted from them (not recorded which).

The DNA of the CDR3 is TGTGCCACCAGTCGTGGACTAGCGGGAGCTGGGGCCAACGTCCTGACTTTC. This sequence encodes CATSRGLAGAGANVLTF. V is TRBV24-1 and J is TRBJ2-6; 13 nucleotides match TRBD2. Germline CDR1 KGHDR, CDR2 SFDVKD. The CDR3 length is 17 residues. Germline trimming cut 6 bases from V and 2 bases from J; bases unmatched to any gene: 3.